The present entry profiles one T cell receptor beta chain with its context. This entry comes from a study of siplizumab effects on memory and regulatory T cells. Some clones are missing from TCRdb's copy, which holds only in-frame ones; the method was immunoSEQ multiplex PCR. The sample records about 100,000 clones, 75% to 95% being singletons. The specimen sequenced was CD4+ T cells sorted from blood. The receptor's source is a human donor in good health. Some clones in this sample may be carry-over from other donors' samples.

CDR3 nucleotide sequence: TGTGCCAGCAGTTTCCCTAGCGGGGATGCCGGGGAGCTGTTTTTT. Residues: CASSFPSGDAGELFF. V gene TRBV6-6 combines with J gene TRBJ2-2, with 9 positions matching TRBD2. The germline V gene encodes CDR1 MNHNY and CDR2 SVGAGI (reference sequence). V gave up 4 bases and J gave up 6 bases; unmatched junction bases: 6. The CDR3 has 15 amino acids.